This is a list of T cell receptor beta chains from one sample in a study of metastatic and nonmetastatic thyroid tumors. TCRdb used MiXCR to call clones anew from the PCR reads. The sample shows about 37,000 clones, roughly 14% of them seen only once. Sample: blood. All receptors derive from a female donor with papillary thyroid cancer or a benign thyroid nodule (not recorded which). Some clones in this sample may be carry-over from other donors' samples. Both conserved end residues are part of each CDR3. The D gene is left open where the match is weak. A clone size is listed for some rows: how often the clone was seen (once, few, many), or a class if it is expanded.

cdr3_aa cdr3_nt v_call d_call j_call clone_size
CASSFGTGGHYGYTF TGTGCCAGCAGCTTCGGGACAGGGGGGCACTATGGCTACACCTTC TRBV11-2 TRBD1 TRBJ1-2 many
CASNEKGRGKTQYF TGTGCCAGTAACGAAAAAGGACGGGGAAAGACCCAGTACTTC TRBV19 NA TRBJ2-5 many
CASSSRGTYQPQHF TGTGCCAGCAGTTCCCGGGGGACATATCAGCCCCAGCATTTT TRBV27 NA TRBJ1-5 many
CASSELAGYEQYF TGTGCCAGCAGTGAACTAGCGGGGTACGAGCAGTACTTC TRBV6-1 TRBD2 TRBJ2-7 few
CASSSAGGAGTEAFF TGTGCCAGCAGTTCTGCAGGGGGCGCGGGGACTGAAGCTTTCTTT TRBV28 TRBD1 TRBJ1-1 medium-sized
CATTIGSYNEQFF TGTGCCACCACTATAGGCTCCTACAATGAGCAGTTCTTC TRBV15 NA TRBJ2-1 many
CASSPLQGGTQYF TGTGCCAGCAGCCCTTTGCAGGGGGGAACGCAGTATTTT TRBV5-4 NA TRBJ2-3 few
CASSDTRPAYEQYF TGTGCCAGCAGTGATACCCGGCCCGCCTACGAGCAGTACTTC TRBV6-1 NA TRBJ2-7 many
CASSTTSLETLYF TGTGCCAGCAGCACCACTAGCTTAGAGACCCTGTACTTC TRBV27 NA TRBJ2-5 NA
CASRDGQGGQETQYF TGTGCCAGCAGAGATGGACAGGGAGGTCAAGAGACCCAGTACTTC TRBV28 TRBD1 TRBJ2-5 medium-sized
CAWAHRENQPQHF TGTGCCTGGGCCCACAGGGAGAATCAGCCCCAGCATTTT TRBV30 NA TRBJ1-5 many
CASSSQIQETQYF TGTGCCAGCAGTTCCCAAATCCAAGAGACCCAGTACTTC TRBV28 NA TRBJ2-5 few
CASSLNQGLNTEAFF TGTGCCAGCAGTTTGAATCAGGGGTTGAACACTGAAGCTTTCTTT TRBV12-3/TRBV12-4 NA TRBJ1-1 few
CASSSQPGVKEKLFF TGCGCCAGCAGCTCCCAGCCCGGTGTAAAGGAAAAACTGTTTTTT TRBV5-1 NA TRBJ1-4 many
CASSQDPAAGASHEQYF TGCGCCAGCAGCCAAGATCCAGCAGCGGGAGCCTCACACGAGCAGTACTTC TRBV4-3 TRBD2 TRBJ2-7 NA
CASSETSYEQYF TGTGCCAGCAGTGAGACTAGCTACGAGCAGTACTTC TRBV28 NA TRBJ2-7 many
CASSITSGKTDTQYF TGTGCCAGCAGTATAACTAGCGGGAAAACAGATACGCAGTATTTT TRBV6-2/TRBV6-3 TRBD2 TRBJ2-3 few
CASSLNRETEAFF TGCGCCAGCAGCTTGAACAGGGAAACTGAAGCTTTCTTT TRBV5-1 NA TRBJ1-1 many
CASSPRVLNTGELFF TGTGCCAGCAGCCCACGGGTCCTGAACACCGGGGAGCTGTTTTTT TRBV5-4 NA TRBJ2-2 NA
CASSLGVDLGTQYF TGTGCCAGCAGCCTGGGGGTTGACCTGGGGACCCAGTACTTC TRBV5-5 NA TRBJ2-5 many
CASSRVAGLSYNEQFF TGTGCCAGCAGTAGGGTAGCGGGACTATCCTACAATGAGCAGTTCTTC TRBV5-4 TRBD2 TRBJ2-1 NA
CASSVGAETSSYNSPLHF TGTGCCAGCAGCGTAGGTGCCGAGACGAGCTCCTATAATTCACCCCTCCACTTT TRBV11-1 NA TRBJ1-6 many
CASSPGTASTDTQYF TGTGCCAGCAGTCCCGGGACAGCTAGCACAGATACGCAGTATTTT TRBV2 TRBD1 TRBJ2-3 NA
CASRDINRPQHF TGTGCCAGCCGGGACATAAATCGGCCCCAGCATTTT TRBV6-1 NA TRBJ1-5 NA
CASSEKQGLWNTEAFF TGTGCCAGCAGCGAAAAGCAGGGTCTATGGAACACTGAAGCTTTCTTT TRBV9 NA TRBJ1-1 many
CASSFRDSYEQYF TGTGCCAGCAGCTTCAGGGACTCCTACGAGCAGTACTTC TRBV7-8 NA TRBJ2-7 many
CASSLRQGYAKNIQYF TGTGCCAGCAGTCTCAGACAGGGATACGCCAAGAACATTCAGTACTTC TRBV6-1 TRBD1 TRBJ2-4 NA
CASSQKGGTSGRGYGTGELFF TGTGCCAGCAGCCAAAAGGGGGGCACTAGCGGGAGAGGGTACGGTACCGGGGAGCTGTTTTTT TRBV3-1 TRBD2 TRBJ2-2 many
CASSLPGLGRKETQYF TGTGCCAGCAGTTTGCCCGGCCTTGGACGGAAAGAGACCCAGTACTTC TRBV12-3/TRBV12-4 NA TRBJ2-5 many
CSVDPGTGNTGELFF TGCAGCGTTGACCCCGGGACAGGGAACACCGGGGAGCTGTTTTTT TRBV29-1 TRBD1 TRBJ2-2 many
CASSGSRGGPNTGELFF TGTGCCAGCTCCGGCAGTAGGGGAGGGCCGAACACCGGGGAGCTGTTTTTT TRBV18 TRBD2 TRBJ2-2 many
CASSPTGLSSYNEQFF TGTGCCAGCAGCCCGACAGGCCTCAGCTCCTACAATGAGCAGTTCTTC TRBV4-2 NA TRBJ2-1 few